This T cell receptor (beta chain) was identified in a study of OX40 agonist ivuxolimab in advanced cancers. Looking at the study overall: Patients assigned to dose escalation were diagnosed with hepatocellular carcinoma, melanoma, renal cell or head and neck cancer.

As to this clone: Its antigen remains unknown.

The germline CDR1 and CDR2 sequences are SQVTM and ANQGSEA. CDR3 length: 18 amino acids. The V segment lost 5 bases and the J segment 0 bases; nucleotides outside the gene matches: 10. Study findings and constraints: Partial responders at 0.1-3.0 mg/kg showed near-lowest clonal expansion. The antigens recognized by the expanded peripheral T cells, that is their antigen specificity, were not determined. Among some nonresponders, normalized T-cell clonal expansion was also low.

This table comes from immunoSEQ multiplex PCR, and its TCRdb copy is limited to in-frame clones, with some not included. The sample has 50,000 to 70,000 clones; roughly four fifths are singletons. The receptor was derived from an adult with an advanced solid tumor such as melanoma, head and neck, liver or kidney cancer. The chain links TRBV29-1 to TRBJ2-4; 13 nucleotides agree with TRBD2. Specimen: CD4+ or CD8+ T cells sorted from blood, collected in a trial of the OX40 agonist ivuxolimab. The CDR3 sequence is CSVSTGTSGVGAKNIQYF. CDR3 nucleotide sequence: TGCAGCGTTTCGACCGGGACTAGCGGGGTGGGAGCCAAAAACATTCAGTACTTC.